This TCR beta chain was obtained from a study of breast tumors, draining lymph nodes, adjacent tissues. TCRdb re-analysed the multiplex PCR reads in MiXCR, keeping a single row per CDR3 protein. This sample has fewer than 25,000 distinct CDR3 sequences, with about 30% found just once. Trimming took 0 bases from V and 7 from J, leaving 7 bases between them. CDR1 and CDR2 from the germline V gene are LNHDA and SQIVND (reference sequence). CDR3 size: 13 residues. The study's findings and limits: Tumor repertoires ranked between lymph nodes and nontumor tissue in diversity, with V and J gene preferences. Findings are consistent with lymph node origin and intratumoral expansion of most tumor T cells. The lymph node origin of tumor T cells was framed as consistent with a hypothesis, not demonstrated. Luminal-like breast cancer showed significantly greater tumor-nontumor repertoire similarity than basal-like breast cancer did.

This clonotype was seen repeatedly, ten times or more. Antigen specificity is unknown. This clonotype was sampled from a female donor with breast cancer. Some clones in this sample may be carry-over from other donors' samples. The chain couples TRBV19 to TRBJ1-5; D is unclear. Input material: breast tumor tissue. The CDR3 coding sequence is TGTGCCAGTAGTATAGAGGCATGGCAGCCCCAGCATTTT. The encoded protein is CASSIEAWQPQHF.